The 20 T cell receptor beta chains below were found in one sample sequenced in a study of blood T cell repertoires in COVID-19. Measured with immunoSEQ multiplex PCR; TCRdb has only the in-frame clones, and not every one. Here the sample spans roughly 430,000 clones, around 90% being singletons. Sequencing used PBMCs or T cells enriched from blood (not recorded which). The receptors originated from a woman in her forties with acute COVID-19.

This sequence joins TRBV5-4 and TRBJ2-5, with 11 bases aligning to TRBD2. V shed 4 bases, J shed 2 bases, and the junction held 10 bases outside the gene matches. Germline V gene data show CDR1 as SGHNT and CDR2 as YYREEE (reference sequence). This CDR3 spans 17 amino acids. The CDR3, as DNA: TGTGCCAGCAGCCCACGAGCTAGCGGGGGGCTACAAGAGACCCAGTACTTC. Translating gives CASSPRASGGLQETQYF.

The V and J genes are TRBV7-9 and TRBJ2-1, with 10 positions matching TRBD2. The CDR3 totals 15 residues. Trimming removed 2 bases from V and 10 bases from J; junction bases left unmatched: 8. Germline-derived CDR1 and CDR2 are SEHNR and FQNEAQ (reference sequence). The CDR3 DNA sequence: TGTGCCAGCAGCTTAATGGAGCTAGCGGGGGTAGAGCAGTTCTTC. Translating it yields CASSLMELAGVEQFF. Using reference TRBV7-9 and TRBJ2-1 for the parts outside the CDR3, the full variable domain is DTGVSQNPRHKITKRGQNVTFRCDPISEHNRLYWYRQTLGQGPEFLTYFQNEAQLEKSRLLSDRFSAERPKGSFSTLEIQRTEQGDSAMYLCASSLMELAGVEQFFGPGTRLTVL.

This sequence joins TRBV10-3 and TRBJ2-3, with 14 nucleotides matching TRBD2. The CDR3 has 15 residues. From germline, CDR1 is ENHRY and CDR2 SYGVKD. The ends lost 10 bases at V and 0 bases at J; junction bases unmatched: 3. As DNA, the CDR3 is TGTGCCACCAGACTAGCGGGGGGGAGCACAGATACGCAGTATTTT. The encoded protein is CATRLAGGSTDTQYF.

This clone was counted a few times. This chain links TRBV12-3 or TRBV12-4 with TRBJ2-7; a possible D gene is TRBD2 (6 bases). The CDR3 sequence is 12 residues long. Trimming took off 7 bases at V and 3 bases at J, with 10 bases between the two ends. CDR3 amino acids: CASMRGSYEQYF. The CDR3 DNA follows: TGTGCCAGCATGCGGGGAAGCTACGAGCAGTACTTC.

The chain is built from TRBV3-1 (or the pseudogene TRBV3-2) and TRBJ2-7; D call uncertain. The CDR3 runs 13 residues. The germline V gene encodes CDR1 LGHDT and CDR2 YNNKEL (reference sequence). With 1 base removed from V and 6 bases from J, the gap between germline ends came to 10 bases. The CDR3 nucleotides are TGTGCCAGCAGCCAAGGGAGTATCCCCGAGCAGTACTTC. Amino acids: CASSQGSIPEQYF.

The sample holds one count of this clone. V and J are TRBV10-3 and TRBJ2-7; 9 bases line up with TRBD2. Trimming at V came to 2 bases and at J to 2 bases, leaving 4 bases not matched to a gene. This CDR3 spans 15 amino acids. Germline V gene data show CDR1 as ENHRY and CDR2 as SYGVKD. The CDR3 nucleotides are TGTGCCATCAGTGAGAGGGCGGGGGGGACCTACGAGCAGTACTTC. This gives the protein CAISERAGGTYEQYF.

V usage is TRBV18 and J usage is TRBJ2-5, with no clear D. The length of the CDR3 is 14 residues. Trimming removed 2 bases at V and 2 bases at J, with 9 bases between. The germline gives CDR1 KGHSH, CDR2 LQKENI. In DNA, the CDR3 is TGTGCCAGCTCACCAAGGCAGGTTCAAGAGACCCAGTACTTC. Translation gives CASSPRQVQETQYF.

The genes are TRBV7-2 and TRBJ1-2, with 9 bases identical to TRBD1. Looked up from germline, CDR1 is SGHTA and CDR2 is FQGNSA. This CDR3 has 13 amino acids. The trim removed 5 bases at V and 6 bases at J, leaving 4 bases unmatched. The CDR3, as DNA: TGTGCCAGCAGCCCCGGGACAGGGAATGGCTACACCTTC. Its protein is CASSPGTGNGYTF.

The CDR3 nucleotides are TGTGCCACCCGGGATGGCTACACCTTC. As protein: CATRDGYTF. The chain uses TRBV21-1 and TRBJ1-2. TRBV21-1 is listed as a pseudogene. The CDR3 has 9 amino acids.

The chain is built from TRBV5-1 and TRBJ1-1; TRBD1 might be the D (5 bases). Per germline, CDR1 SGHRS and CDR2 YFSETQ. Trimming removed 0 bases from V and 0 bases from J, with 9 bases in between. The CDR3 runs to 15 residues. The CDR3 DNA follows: TGCGCCAGCAGCTTGGTGGCAGGGATGAACACTGAAGCTTTCTTT. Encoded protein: CASSLVAGMNTEAFF.

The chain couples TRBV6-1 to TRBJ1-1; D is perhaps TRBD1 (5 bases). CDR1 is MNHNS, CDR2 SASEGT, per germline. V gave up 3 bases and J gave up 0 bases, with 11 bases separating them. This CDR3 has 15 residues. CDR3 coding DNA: TGTGCCAGCAGTGATGTGGGGCGGATGAACACTGAAGCTTTCTTT. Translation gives CASSDVGRMNTEAFF.

The CDR3: CASSDVVRGWTEAFF. The CDR3 nucleotides read TGTGCCAGCAGTGATGTAGTCAGGGGGTGGACTGAAGCTTTCTTT. The genes are TRBV6-1 and TRBJ1-1; 7 bases are shared with TRBD1. J was trimmed by 5 bases and V by 3 bases; bases with no gene match: 9. The CDR3 runs 15 residues. Per germline, CDR1 MNHNS and CDR2 SASEGT.

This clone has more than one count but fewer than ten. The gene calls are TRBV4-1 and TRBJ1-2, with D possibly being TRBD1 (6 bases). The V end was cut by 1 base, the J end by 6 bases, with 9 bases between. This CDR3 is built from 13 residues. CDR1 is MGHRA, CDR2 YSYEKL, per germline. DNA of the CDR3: TGCGCCAGCAGCCAAGTGGGGGCGCATGGCTACACCTTC. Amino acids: CASSQVGAHGYTF.

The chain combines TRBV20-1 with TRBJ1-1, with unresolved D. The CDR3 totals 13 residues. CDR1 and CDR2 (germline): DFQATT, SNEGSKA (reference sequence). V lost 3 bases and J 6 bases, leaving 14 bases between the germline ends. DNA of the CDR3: TGCAGTGCTAGTAGAGGAGCCGGCTCTGAAGCTTTCTTT. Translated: CSASRGAGSEAFF.

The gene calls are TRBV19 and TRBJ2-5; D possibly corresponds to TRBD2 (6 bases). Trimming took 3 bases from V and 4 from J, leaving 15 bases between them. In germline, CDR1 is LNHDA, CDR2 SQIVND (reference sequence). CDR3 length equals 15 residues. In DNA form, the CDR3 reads TGTGCCAGTAGTATTTTGATGGTCGGGGGAGAGACCCAGTACTTC. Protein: CASSILMVGGETQYF.

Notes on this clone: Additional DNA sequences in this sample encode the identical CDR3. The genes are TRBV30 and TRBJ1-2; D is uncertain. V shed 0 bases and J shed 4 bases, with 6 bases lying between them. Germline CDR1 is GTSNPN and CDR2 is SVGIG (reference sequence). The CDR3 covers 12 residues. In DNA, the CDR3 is TGTGCCTGGAGTGTACAGTCCTATGGCTACACCTTC. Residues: CAWSVQSYGYTF.

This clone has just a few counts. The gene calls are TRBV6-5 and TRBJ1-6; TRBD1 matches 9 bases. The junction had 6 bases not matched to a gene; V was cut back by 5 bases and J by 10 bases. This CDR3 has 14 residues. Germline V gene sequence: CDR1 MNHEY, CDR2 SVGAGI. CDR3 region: CASSRDRAWSPLHF. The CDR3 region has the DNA TGTGCCAGCAGTAGGGACAGGGCCTGGTCACCCCTCCACTTT.

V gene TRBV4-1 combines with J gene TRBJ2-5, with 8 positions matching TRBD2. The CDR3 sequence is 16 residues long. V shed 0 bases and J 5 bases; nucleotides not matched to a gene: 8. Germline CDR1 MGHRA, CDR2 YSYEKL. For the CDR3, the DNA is TGCGCCAGCAGCCAAGAGTCGGGGGGGGCCGGTGAGACCCAGTACTTC. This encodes CASSQESGGAGETQYF.

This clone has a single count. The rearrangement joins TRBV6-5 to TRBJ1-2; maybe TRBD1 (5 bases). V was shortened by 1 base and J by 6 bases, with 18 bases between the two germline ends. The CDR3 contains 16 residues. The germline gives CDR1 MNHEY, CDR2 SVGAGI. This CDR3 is CASSYYLRGDFDGYTF. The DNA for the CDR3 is TGTGCCAGCAGTTACTATCTACGGGGGGACTTTGATGGCTACACCTTC.

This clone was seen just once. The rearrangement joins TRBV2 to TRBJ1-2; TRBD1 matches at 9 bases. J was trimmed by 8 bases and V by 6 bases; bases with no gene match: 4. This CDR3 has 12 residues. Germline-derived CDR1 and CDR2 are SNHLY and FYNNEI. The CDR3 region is CASRDRGVGYTF. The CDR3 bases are TGTGCCAGCAGGGACAGGGGAGTCGGCTACACCTTC.